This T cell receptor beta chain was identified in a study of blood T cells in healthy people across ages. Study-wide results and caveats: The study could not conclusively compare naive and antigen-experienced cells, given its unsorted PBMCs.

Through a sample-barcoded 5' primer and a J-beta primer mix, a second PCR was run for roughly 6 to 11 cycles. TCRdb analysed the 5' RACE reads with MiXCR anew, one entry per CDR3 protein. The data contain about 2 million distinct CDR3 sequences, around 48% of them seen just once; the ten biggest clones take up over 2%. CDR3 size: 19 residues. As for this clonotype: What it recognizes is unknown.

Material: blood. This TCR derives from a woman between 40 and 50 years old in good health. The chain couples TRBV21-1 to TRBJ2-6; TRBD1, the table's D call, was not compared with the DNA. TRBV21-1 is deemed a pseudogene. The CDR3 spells CASTQVETSGSPGANVLTF. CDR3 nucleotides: TGTGCCAGCACCCAGGTAGAAACCTCCGGGTCCCCGGGGGCCAACGTCCTGACTTTC.